This T cell receptor beta chain emerged from a study of shared clonotypes between healthy human individuals. This CDR3 region has 14 residues. Trimming cost V 6 bases and J 3 bases; bases outside gene matches: 6. Germline CDR1 is KGHSH and CDR2 is LQKENI. It was across several immunoSEQ plates that each subset's genomic DNA was evenly split. Measured with immunoSEQ multiplex PCR; TCRdb has only the in-frame clones, and not every one. Of roughly 2 million clones listed, approximately 94% are singletons. Only CD45RO-negative cells positively selected for CCR7 counted as naive CD8 cells, so terminally differentiated effector memory CD45RA+ cells were excluded.

The V gene is TRBV18, the J gene TRBJ1-1, with 8 bases aligning to TRBD1. Sequenced material: naive CD8+ T cells sorted from blood. The TCR originated in a man aged 18 to 29 in good health. The DNA of the CDR3 is TGTGCCAGCTCTCAGGGGGCAATCTACACTGAAGCTTTCTTT. It specifies CASSQGAIYTEAFF.